These 25 T cell receptor beta chains were all obtained from the same sample, sequenced in a study of shared clonotypes between healthy human individuals. Sequenced by immunoSEQ multiplex PCR; TCRdb stores in-frame clones only, minus some. The data show around 2.5 million clones, approximately 93% seen once. The sequenced sample was naive CD4+ T cells from PBMCs. Subset given: CD45RA+ positively selected. The source of these receptors is a man aged 18-30 years in good health. Some clones in this sample may be carry-over from other donors' samples.

The V gene is TRBV4-3, the J gene TRBJ2-1; D remains ambiguous. This CDR3 region has 13 residues. CDR1 and CDR2 (germline): LGHNA, YSLEER. The V gene lost 1 base and the J gene lost 9 bases, with 10 bases spanning the gap. CDR3 DNA sequence: TGCGCCAGCAGCCAAGTACCAATTGTTGAGCAGTTCTTC. The encoded protein is CASSQVPIVEQFF.

This chain connects TRBV7-2 to TRBJ1-5; 7 bases agree with TRBD1. The germline V gene has CDR1 SGHTA and CDR2 FQGNSA. The CDR3 covers 13 residues. J gave up 7 bases and V 5 bases, and 5 bases lay outside the gene matches. CDR3 residues: CASSATQGQPQHF. Here the CDR3 DNA reads TGTGCCAGCAGCGCCACACAGGGGCAGCCCCAGCATTTT. The full variable domain, rest sourced from reference TRBV7-2 and TRBJ1-5, is GAGVSQSPSNKVTEKGKDVELRCDPISGHTALYWYRQSLGQGLEFLIYFQGNSAPDKSGLPSDRFSAERTGGSVSTLTIQRTQQEDSAVYLCASSATQGQPQHFGDGTRLSIL.

V and J are TRBV28 and TRBJ2-1; 8 bases fit TRBD2. This CDR3 spans 16 amino acids. The V and J ends lost 7 bases and 8 bases, in that order; junction bases with no gene match: 16. Germline CDR1 and CDR2: MDHEN and SYDVKM. CDR3 region: CASTVGGTRGNDEQFF. The CDR3 nucleotides read TGTGCCAGCACCGTGGGTGGGACTAGAGGGAACGATGAGCAGTTCTTC.

The table lists this clone with a count of one. This chain joins TRBV28 and TRBJ2-2; D uncertain. CDR3 size: 15 residues. Trimming pared 6 bases from V and 1 base from J, leaving 12 bases between. The germline gives CDR1 MDHEN, CDR2 SYDVKM. CDR3 nucleotides: TGTGCCAGCAGACCCATATTCCTGAACACCGGGGAGCTGTTTTTT. Translation gives CASRPIFLNTGELFF. Full variable domain (missing parts from reference TRBV28 and TRBJ2-2): DVKVTQSSRYLVKRTGEKVFLECVQDMDHENMFWYRQDPGLGLRLIYFSYDVKMKEKGDIPEGYSVSREKKERFSLILESASTNQTSMYLCASRPIFLNTGELFFGEGSRLTVL.

This rearrangement joins TRBV7-9 to TRBJ2-5; D unclear. CDR3 length equals 13 residues. V was clipped by 0 bases and J by 1 base, with 3 bases between them. Germline-derived CDR1 and CDR2 are SEHNR and FQNEAQ (reference sequence). The CDR3 sequence: CASSLAAQETQYF. Written as DNA, the CDR3 is TGTGCCAGCAGCTTAGCAGCCCAAGAGACCCAGTACTTC.

The chain employs TRBV28 and TRBJ2-1; TRBD1 agrees at 7 bases. Germline assignment: CDR1 MDHEN and CDR2 SYDVKM. This CDR3 contains 14 residues. Germline trimming cut 7 bases from V and 5 bases from J; bases unmatched to any gene: 8. In DNA form, the CDR3 reads TGTGCCAGCACCAGAGACAGGGCAAACAATGAGCAGTTCTTC. Protein: CASTRDRANNEQFF.

The chain couples TRBV27 to TRBJ2-7; the D call may be TRBD1 or TRBD2 (5 bases each). Germline lookup yields CDR1 MNHEY and CDR2 SMNVEV (reference sequence). Trimming left V 5 bases short and J 8 bases short, with 19 bases between. The CDR3 consists of 14 residues. In nucleotides, the CDR3 is TGTGCCAGCAGTCTCCCGGGACCCCTAAGTCAGCAGTACTTC. Translated: CASSLPGPLSQQYF.

The chain recombines TRBV2 with TRBJ1-1; weak D call: TRBD1 (6 bases). The CDR3 consists of 14 residues. Germline V lookup: CDR1 SNHLY, CDR2 FYNNEI. Trimming left V 7 bases short and J 1 base short, with 13 bases between. This CDR3 is CASTDWGANTEAFF. CDR3 sequence (DNA): TGTGCCAGCACTGATTGGGGGGCGAACACTGAAGCTTTCTTT.

Remarks on this clone: The same CDR3 arises from other DNA sequences in this sample as well. The CDR3 sequence: CASSLEGGTGELFF. CDR3 sequence (DNA): TGCGCCAGCAGCCTGGAAGGGGGCACCGGGGAGCTGTTTTTT. The rearrangement links TRBV5-1 to TRBJ2-2; possibly TRBD1 for D (6 bases). Germline V gene data show CDR1 as SGHRS and CDR2 as YFSETQ. The CDR3 contains 14 residues. V lost 4 bases, J lost 4 bases, and 11 bases lay in between.

This sequence joins TRBV10-3 and TRBJ1-5, with D uncertain. Trimming pared 10 bases from V and 2 bases from J, leaving 3 bases between. CDR3 length equals 10 residues. Germline V gene data show CDR1 as ENHRY and CDR2 as SYGVKD. The CDR3 DNA follows: TGTGCCACCGGCAATCAGCCCCAGCATTTT. This gives the protein CATGNQPQHF.

The CDR3 is CASSFGTSGSHEQFF. The CDR3 bases are TGTGCCAGCAGTTTTGGTACTAGCGGGAGTCATGAGCAGTTCTTC. This chain joins TRBV28 and TRBJ2-1; 11 nucleotides agree with TRBD2. The CDR3 contains 15 residues. Germline CDR1 MDHEN, CDR2 SYDVKM. V dropped 3 bases and J dropped 8; count of bases not matched to a gene: 6.

This clone was detected only once. This chain connects TRBV6-5 to TRBJ1-2; a possible D gene is TRBD1 (6 bases). Trimming removed 6 bases from V and 3 bases from J, with 14 bases in between. This CDR3 comprises 14 residues. CDR1 and CDR2 (germline): MNHEY, SVGAGI. CDR3 region: CASRGTGGYYGYTF. For the CDR3, the DNA is TGTGCCAGCAGGGGGACGGGGGGCTACTATGGCTACACCTTC.

The gene calls are TRBV29-1 and TRBJ2-2; D gene ambiguous. Germline lookup yields CDR1 SQVTM and CDR2 ANQGSEA. The germline V and J ends were trimmed by 5 bases and 7 bases, with 17 bases remaining between them. The CDR3 has 14 amino acids. The CDR3 DNA sequence: TGCAGCGTTCCCGGGCCCAGGCAGTACGGGGAGCTGTTTTTT. Its protein is CSVPGPRQYGELFF.

This chain uses TRBV28 with TRBJ2-7, with D tentatively TRBD1 or TRBD2 (5 bases each). With 8 bases removed from V and 3 bases from J, the gap between germline ends came to 17 bases. This CDR3 spans 14 amino acids. The germline V gene encodes CDR1 MDHEN and CDR2 SYDVKM. The CDR3: CASGPWGSHYEQYF. CDR3 bases: TGTGCCAGCGGACCGTGGGGGTCTCACTACGAGCAGTACTTC.

This clone was seen only once. This likely comes from a read error, as the CDR3 has no conserved phenylalanine or tryptophan at its end. Because the CDR3's place on the DNA is in doubt, the DNA is left out and the CDR3 is given as listed by TCRdb. This rearrangement joins TRBV19 to TRBJ1-1; TRBD1, the table's D call, lacks a check against the DNA. The CDR3 is made up of 8 amino acids, end residues included. CDR1 is LNHDA, CDR2 SQIVND, per germline (reference sequence). The CDR3: CASSPSQD.

The chain employs TRBV30 and TRBJ2-7; D uncertain. The germline gives CDR1 GTSNPN, CDR2 SVGIG (reference sequence). The V end was cut by 5 bases, the J end by 0 bases, with 11 bases between. The CDR3 loop spans 13 amino acids. The CDR3 coding sequence is TGTGCCTGGGGGGTTCTGAGCTCCTACGAGCAGTACTTC. Protein: CAWGVLSSYEQYF.

This rearrangement joins TRBV7-9 to TRBJ2-5; possibly TRBD1 for D (5 bases). Trimming removed 5 bases from V and 2 bases from J, with 12 bases in between. This CDR3 region has 14 residues. Looked up from germline, CDR1 is SEHNR and CDR2 is FQNEAQ (reference sequence). In DNA, the CDR3 is TGTGCCAGCAGCCCCCGACAGATACAAGAGACCCAGTACTTC. Translation: CASSPRQIQETQYF.

This chain joins TRBV7-6 and TRBJ2-7; 7 bases align to TRBD1. V lost 5 bases and J lost 6; bases outside the gene matches: 7. There are 13 residues in the CDR3. CDR1 is SGHVS, CDR2 FNYEAQ, per germline. CDR3 bases: TGTGCCAGCAGCCCCCAAGAGGGGGCCGAGCAGTACTTC. It codes for CASSPQEGAEQYF.

This clone was detected once. The J gene is TRBJ2-2, the V gene TRBV7-9; weak D call: TRBD2 (5 bases). The CDR3 spans 18 residues. The germline V gene has CDR1 SEHNR and CDR2 FQNEAQ (reference sequence). V was cut by 1 base and J by 1 base, with 16 bases left in between. CDR3 coding DNA: TGTGCCAGCAGCTTAGTCGGGGAGCCAGAGTTGAACACCGGGGAGCTGTTTTTT. Translated: CASSLVGEPELNTGELFF.

V gene TRBV7-9 combines with J gene TRBJ2-2; either TRBD1 or TRBD2 may fit D (5 bases each). The germline V and J ends were trimmed by 5 bases and 9 bases, with 22 bases remaining between them. The CDR3 covers 16 residues. CDR1 SEHNR and CDR2 FQNEAQ come from the germline V gene (reference sequence). The CDR3 DNA follows: TGTGCCAGCAGCCCGAGGGACCTCAGACAACACCGGGAGCTGTTTTTT. It specifies CASSPRDLRQHRELFF.

The chain recombines TRBV5-4 with TRBJ1-2; D ambiguous. CDR3 length equals 14 residues. Between the trimmed V and J ends, which lost 9 bases and 2 bases, there was a span of 17 bases. Germline CDR1 is SGHNT and CDR2 is YYREEE (reference sequence). CDR3 bases: TGTGCCATGACCCGGCAGGTTTACAACTATGGCTACACCTTC. This codes for CAMTRQVYNYGYTF.

The chain recombines TRBV7-3 with TRBJ2-7; D gene ambiguous. There are 13 residues in the CDR3. Germline V CDR1 and CDR2: SGHTA, FQGTGA. V gave up 1 base and J gave up 5 bases, with 9 bases separating them. The CDR3 protein is CASSLRLVNEQYF. DNA of the CDR3: TGTGCCAGCAGCTTAAGGCTAGTAAACGAGCAGTACTTC. Variable domain in full (rest from reference TRBV7-3 and TRBJ2-7): GAGVSQTPSNKVTEKGKYVELRCDPISGHTALYWYRQSLGQGPEFLIYFQGTGAADDSGLPNDRFFAVRPEGSVSTLKIQRTERGDSAVYLCASSLRLVNEQYFGPGTRLTVT.

The CDR3 DNA sequence: TGTGCCGTCCAAACGGTAGGGAAGTACCAAGAGACCCAGTACTTC. It codes for CAVQTVGKYQETQYF. J is TRBJ2-5 and V is TRBV2; no clear D. The CDR3 covers 15 residues. Trimming left V 11 bases short and J 0 bases short, with 19 bases between. CDR1 and CDR2 (germline): SNHLY, FYNNEI.

The CDR3 nucleotides are TGTGCCAGCAGCTCTATAGCGGGAGGGGTCACCGGGGAGCTGTTTTTT. Its protein product is CASSSIAGGVTGELFF. V and J are TRBV7-2 and TRBJ2-2; 11 nucleotides align to TRBD2. J was trimmed by 4 bases and V by 4 bases; bases with no gene match: 5. The CDR3 consists of 16 residues. The V gene's germline CDR1 is SGHTA and CDR2 FQGNSA.

The J gene is TRBJ2-7, the V gene TRBV11-2; 8 nucleotides agree with TRBD1. Germline V CDR1 and CDR2: SGHAT, FQNNGV. The CDR3 covers 14 residues. V lost 4 bases to trimming and J lost 1 base; unmatched junction nucleotides: 3. The CDR3 spells CASSSRQGSYEQYF. In DNA, the CDR3 is TGTGCCAGCAGCTCTCGACAGGGGTCCTACGAGCAGTACTTC.